The 4 T cell receptor beta chains given below trace back to one sample, sequenced in a study of CD8 T cells in Susac syndrome. With random hexamers, reverse transcription was performed on about 0.5 to 1 ug of RNA. TCRdb itself ran the immunoSEQ multiplex PCR reads through MiXCR, one entry per CDR3 protein. The sample carries 80,000 or so distinct CDR3 sequences, roughly 95% recorded once. Material for sequencing was CD8+ T cells from PBMCs. The receptor source for this set is a human donor with Susac syndrome.

The V and J genes are TRBV7-9 and TRBJ2-7; no clear D gene. With 2 bases removed from V and 2 bases from J, the gap between germline ends came to 7 bases. The CDR3 extends over 13 amino acids. Germline V gives CDR1 SEHNR, CDR2 FQNEAQ (reference sequence). The CDR3 bases are TGTGCCAGCAGCTTACCAGGAACCTACGAGCAGTACTTC. Translated: CASSLPGTYEQYF.

The rearrangement uses TRBV15 and TRBJ2-1; D possibly uses TRBD1 or TRBD2 (5 bases each). Trimming left V 4 bases short and J 0 bases short, with 10 bases between. The CDR3 is 15 residues long. Per germline, CDR1 LNHNV and CDR2 YYDKDF (reference sequence). In DNA, the CDR3 is TGTGCCACCAGCACTGGGACGCTCTCCTACAATGAGCAGTTCTTC. Protein: CATSTGTLSYNEQFF.

The chain employs TRBV6-2 or TRBV6-3 and TRBJ1-2; TRBD1 might be the D (5 bases). V lost 5 bases, J lost 14 bases, and 15 bases lay in between. Germline V gives CDR1 MNHEY, CDR2 SVGEGT. The CDR3 has 11 residues. The CDR3 is CASSQGAGWTF. The CDR3 nucleotides are TGTGCCAGCAGTCAAGGGGCAGGATGGACCTTC.

V and J are TRBV20-1 and TRBJ2-5, with TRBD2 matching 10 bases. This CDR3 has 16 residues. V lost 3 bases to trimming and J lost 1 base; unmatched junction nucleotides: 8. Germline-derived CDR1 and CDR2 are DFQATT and SNEGSKA (reference sequence). The CDR3 region is CSARDGLAVIQETQYF. The CDR3 DNA follows: TGCAGTGCTAGGGATGGACTAGCGGTGATCCAAGAGACCCAGTACTTC.